This paragraph reports one TCR beta chain. Method: immunoSEQ multiplex PCR; TCRdb's copy keeps in-frame clones and lacks some. This sample carries about 1,500,000 clones, around 97% of them seen once, and the ten largest clones take about 1%. These data originate in a study of shared clonotypes between healthy human individuals. V dropped 5 bases and J dropped 0 bases, with 12 bases sitting between them. Germline-derived CDR1 and CDR2 are SGHNT and YYREEE (reference sequence). This CDR3 has 16 amino acids. The sample taken for sequencing was naive CD4+ T cells sorted from blood. Subset of the sample: CD45RA+ positively selected. This receptor was taken from a man aged 30 to 45 in good health. V is TRBV5-4 and J is TRBJ2-6; a weak D match, TRBD2 (6 bases). CDR3 amino acids: CASSGGRASGANVLTF. The CDR3 DNA is TGTGCCAGCAGTGGAGGGAGAGCCTCTGGGGCCAACGTCCTGACTTTC.